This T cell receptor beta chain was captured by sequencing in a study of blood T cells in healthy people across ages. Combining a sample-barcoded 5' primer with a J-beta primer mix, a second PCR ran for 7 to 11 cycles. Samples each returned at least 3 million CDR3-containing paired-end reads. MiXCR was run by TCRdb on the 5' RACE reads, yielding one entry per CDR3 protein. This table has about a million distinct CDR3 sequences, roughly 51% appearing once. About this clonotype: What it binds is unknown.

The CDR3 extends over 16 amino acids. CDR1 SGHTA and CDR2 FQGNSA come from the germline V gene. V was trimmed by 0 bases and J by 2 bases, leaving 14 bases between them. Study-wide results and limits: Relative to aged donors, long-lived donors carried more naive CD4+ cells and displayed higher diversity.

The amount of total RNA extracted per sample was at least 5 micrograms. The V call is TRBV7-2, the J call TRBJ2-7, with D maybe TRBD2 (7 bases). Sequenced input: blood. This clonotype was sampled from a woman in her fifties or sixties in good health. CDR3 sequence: CASSLARGGGTYEQYF. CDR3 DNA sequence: TGTGCCAGCAGCTTAGCAAGAGGGGGGGGAACCTACGAGCAGTACTTC.